This entry is about one TCR beta chain. This record comes from a study of technical replicates of blood from several donors. TCRdb's copy holds only in-frame clones and misses some; the assay was immunoSEQ multiplex PCR. Among some 80,000 clones, 90% to 97% were seen once, and the ten largest hold approximately 0.3%. This clonotype originated in a human donor in good health. Sequencing was carried out using T cells isolated from PBMCs.

CDR3 bases: TGTGCCAGCAGGAGAACAGGGGGCTGGACTGAAGCTTTCTTT. It encodes CASRRTGGWTEAFF. The chain joins TRBV25-1 to TRBJ1-1, with TRBD1 matching over 9 bases. Germline V gene lookup returns CDR1 MGHDK and CDR2 SYGVNS. V lost 6 bases to trimming and J lost 5 bases; unmatched junction nucleotides: 7. This CDR3 is built from 14 residues.